This TCR beta chain was sequenced in a study of Ad26.COV2.S vaccination and SARS-CoV-2 variants (dated by TCRdb to about 2021). Broadly, across the study: Vaccine-arm donors were drawn from COV1001, a multicentre, randomized, double-blind, placebo-controlled phase I-IIa trial of Ad26.COV2.S in healthy adults. Dosing of Ad26.COV2.S was intramuscular, at either 5x10^10 or 1x10^11 viral particles, delivered as one shot or as two shots spaced 56 days apart. Trial participants were randomized into five groups of five: low-dose or high-dose Ad26.COV2.S given once or twice, or placebo on both occasions. The TCR-sequenced set comprised roughly 30 samples: approximately 19 Ad26.COV2.S vaccine recipients, 5 placebo recipients and 8 SARS-CoV-2 convalescent individuals. Investigators did not know the trial group allocation while performing experiments and assessing outcomes. TCRbeta repertoire sequencing served as the tool for gauging how specific and how broad the SARS-CoV-2-reactive T cell receptors were following Ad26.COV2.S vaccination. Overall results and qualifications from the work: The study lacked the statistical power to compare responses across vaccine doses or regimens. Substantial breadth of spike-specific CD8+ and CD4+ T cell responses was reported after vaccination. It was noted by the authors that total T cell responses may have been underestimated by the TCR breadth and depth analyses. Ad26.COV2.S recipients had higher spike-specific TCR breadth than placebo recipients (P = 0.0014). Comparable non-spike TCR breadth was observed between vaccine and placebo recipients, consistent with only spike being contained in the vaccine.

The immunoSEQ Assay was the method used to sequence TCRbeta CDR3 regions. After extraction, genomic DNA underwent amplification by bias-controlled multiplex PCR, followed by high-throughput sequencing. The authors' analysis ran thus. To quantify the absolute abundance of every unique TCRbeta CDR3 region, sequences were collapsed and filtered. Usable DNA was measured by amplifying reference genes present in all nucleated cells, and TCRbeta template counts were normalized to that usable DNA to estimate T cell fraction. Repertoire TCRs were annotated as SARS-CoV-2-specific when V gene, CDR3 amino acid sequence and J gene were exactly matched to a known reactive TCR set. The reference SARS-CoV-2 TCR set was derived from MIRA and filtered for enrichment in COVID-19-positive ImmuneCODE repertoires, a step that removed public or cross-reactive TCRs. Based on the MIRA antigens, annotated TCRs were further analysed at the level of specific ORF or position within ORF. Depth was the summed frequency of annotated unique rearrangements, while breadth was defined as annotated unique rearrangements over total unique productive rearrangements. Group comparisons of TCR breadth used two-sided Wilcoxon rank-sum tests. This immuneACCESS table, as held by TCRdb, lists in-frame sequences with V and J called but not all clones. Of the missing ones, under half trace to an unresolved V gene in checked studies; the others have no known cause. The DNA was the basis for D and trimming; V, J and clone size are from that table. This sample lists roughly 410,000 clones; around four fifths were detected once. The ten largest clones add up to about 8% of the sample.

Its CDR3 holds 14 amino acids, cysteine through phenylalanine. Only the CDR3 part of the read is kept: 42 bases, read in frame from the first base. Compared with germline, V lacks 4 bases and J lacks 7 bases; bases without a gene match: 5. CDR1 LGHNA and CDR2 YSLEER were looked up in the germline V gene. In its sample, this clone was seen a few times. Its antigen remains unidentified. The sample holds no much larger clone one base away, and base qualities are not on file. The intended sense of this specimen's treatment or condition label: about 20 received Ad26.COV2.S at low or high dose, single or two shots; 5 received placebo; per-sample allocation not given. Repertoires of vaccine and placebo recipients were sequenced from samples taken on day 63 after the first injection. Cohort 1b enrolled 25 or so adults aged 18-55 years at a single site in Boston, USA, between 29 July and 7 August 2020. Ad26.COV2.S was a replication-incompetent adenovirus type 26 vector that expressed a prefusion-stabilized SARS-CoV-2 spike protein derived from the original Wuhan strain.

The rearranged chain carries TRBV4-3 and TRBJ2-2, with TRBD1 identical over 8 junction bases. The sequence derives from a person aged 18-65 years who received the Ad26.COV2.S COVID-19 vaccine or a placebo. The material sequenced was peripheral blood, taken in a trial of Ad26.COV2.S vaccine versus placebo. Read as DNA, the sequence is TGCGCCAGCAGCCGGACAGGGCGGAACGGGGAGCTGTTTTTT. Protein translation: CASSRTGRNGELFF.